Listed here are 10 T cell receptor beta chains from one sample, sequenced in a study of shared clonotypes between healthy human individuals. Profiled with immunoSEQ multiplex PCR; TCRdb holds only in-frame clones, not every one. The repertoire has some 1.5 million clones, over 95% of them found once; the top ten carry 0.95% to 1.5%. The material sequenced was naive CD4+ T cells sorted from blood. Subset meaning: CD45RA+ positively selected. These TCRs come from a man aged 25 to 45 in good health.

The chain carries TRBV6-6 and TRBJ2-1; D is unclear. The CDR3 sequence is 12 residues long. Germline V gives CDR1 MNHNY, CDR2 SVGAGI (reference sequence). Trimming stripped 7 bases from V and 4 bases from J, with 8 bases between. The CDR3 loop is CASTERYNEQFF. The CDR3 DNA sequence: TGTGCCAGCACCGAACGTTACAATGAGCAGTTCTTC.

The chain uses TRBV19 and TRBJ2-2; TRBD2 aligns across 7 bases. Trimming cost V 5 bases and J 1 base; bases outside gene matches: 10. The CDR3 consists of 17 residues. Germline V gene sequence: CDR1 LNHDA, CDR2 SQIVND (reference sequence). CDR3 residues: CASSRPAGVGNTGELFF. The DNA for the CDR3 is TGTGCCAGTAGTCGTCCCGCGGGAGTCGGGAACACCGGGGAGCTGTTTTTT.

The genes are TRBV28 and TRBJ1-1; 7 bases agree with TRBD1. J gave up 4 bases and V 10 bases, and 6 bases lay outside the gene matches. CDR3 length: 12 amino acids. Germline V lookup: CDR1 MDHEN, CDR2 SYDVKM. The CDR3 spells CATDRAPTEAFF. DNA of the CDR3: TGTGCCACAGACAGGGCCCCCACTGAAGCTTTCTTT.

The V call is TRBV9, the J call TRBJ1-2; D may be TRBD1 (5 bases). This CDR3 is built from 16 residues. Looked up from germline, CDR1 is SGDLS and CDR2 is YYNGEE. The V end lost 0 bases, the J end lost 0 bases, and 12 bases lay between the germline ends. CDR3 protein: CASSVEPGRTNYGYTF. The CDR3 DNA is TGTGCCAGCAGCGTAGAGCCGGGACGGACTAACTATGGCTACACCTTC.

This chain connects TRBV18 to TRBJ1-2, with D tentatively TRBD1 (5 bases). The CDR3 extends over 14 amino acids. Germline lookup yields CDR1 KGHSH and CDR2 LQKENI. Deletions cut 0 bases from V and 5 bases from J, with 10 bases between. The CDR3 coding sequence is TGTGCCAGCTCACCACCGGCAGGGTGGTATGGCTACACCTTC. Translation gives CASSPPAGWYGYTF.

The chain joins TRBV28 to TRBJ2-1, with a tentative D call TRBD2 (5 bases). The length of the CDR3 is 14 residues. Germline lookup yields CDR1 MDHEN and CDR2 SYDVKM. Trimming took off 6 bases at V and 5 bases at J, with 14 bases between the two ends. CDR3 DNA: TGTGCCAGCAGCCTCCGGGGTGGTAACAATGAGCAGTTCTTC. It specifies CASSLRGGNNEQFF.

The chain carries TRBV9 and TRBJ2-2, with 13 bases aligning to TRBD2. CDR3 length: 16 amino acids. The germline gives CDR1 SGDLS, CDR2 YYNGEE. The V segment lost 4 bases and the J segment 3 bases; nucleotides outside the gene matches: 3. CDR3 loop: CASSIGTSGDTGELFF. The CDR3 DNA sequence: TGTGCCAGCAGCATCGGGACTAGCGGGGACACCGGGGAGCTGTTTTTT.

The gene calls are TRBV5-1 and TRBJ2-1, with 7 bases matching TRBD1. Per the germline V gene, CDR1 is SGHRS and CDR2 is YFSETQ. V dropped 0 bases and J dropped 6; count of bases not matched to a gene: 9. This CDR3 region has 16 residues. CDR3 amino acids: CASSLGGTEVLNEQFF. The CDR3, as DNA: TGCGCCAGCAGCTTGGGGGGGACAGAGGTCCTCAATGAGCAGTTCTTC.

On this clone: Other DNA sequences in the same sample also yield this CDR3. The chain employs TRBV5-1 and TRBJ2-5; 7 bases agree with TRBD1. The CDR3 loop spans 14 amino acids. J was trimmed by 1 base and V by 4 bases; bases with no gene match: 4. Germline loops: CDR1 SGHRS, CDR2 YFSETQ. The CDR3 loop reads CASSRTGAQETQYF. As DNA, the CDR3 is TGCGCCAGCAGCCGAACAGGGGCCCAAGAGACCCAGTACTTC.

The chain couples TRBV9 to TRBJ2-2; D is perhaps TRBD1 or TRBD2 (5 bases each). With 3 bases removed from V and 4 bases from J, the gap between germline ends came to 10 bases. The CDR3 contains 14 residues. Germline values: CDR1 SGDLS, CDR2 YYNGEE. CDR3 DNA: TGTGCCAGCAGCGAGGGACCGAGCACCGGGGAGCTGTTTTTT. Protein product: CASSEGPSTGELFF.